The 17 T cell receptor beta chains below were found in one sample sequenced in a study of CD8+ T cells in alopecia areata. Extracted RNA was reverse transcribed, and the resulting cDNA served as sequencing template. Profiled with immunoSEQ multiplex PCR; TCRdb holds only in-frame clones, not every one. The table has 150,000 to 250,000 clones, about three fifths seen once. The treatment: oral pan-JAK inhibitor, 5-10 mg twice daily. Sequencing was performed on CD4+ T cells sorted from blood, taken at week 24, from a patient treated with tofacitinib. Receptors originate from a human donor with alopecia areata.

This clone has a single count. V usage is TRBV29-1 and J usage is TRBJ1-2; the D gene is possibly TRBD1 (6 bases). Germline V lookup: CDR1 SQVTM, CDR2 ANQGSEA. The ends were cut back, 5 bases at V and 4 bases at J, with 23 bases in the middle. The CDR3 has 16 amino acids. The CDR3 region has the DNA TGCAGCGTTTTTCGGCCCCCCGGACAGACATGCTATGGCTACACCTTC. Translating gives CSVFRPPGQTCYGYTF.

This clone was seen only a few times. This chain joins TRBV27 and TRBJ1-1; no definite D call. The V gene's germline CDR1 is MNHEY and CDR2 SMNVEV (reference sequence). V gave up 1 base and J gave up 4 bases, with 10 bases separating them. This CDR3 is 14 amino acids long. CDR3: CASSLFGGATEAFF. The DNA of the CDR3 is TGTGCCAGCAGTTTATTCGGCGGCGCCACTGAAGCTTTCTTT.

V usage is TRBV5-4 and J usage is TRBJ2-5, with TRBD1 matching over 8 bases. J lost 3 bases, V lost 1 base, and 5 bases had no gene match. The germline CDR1 and CDR2 sequences are SGHNT and YYREEE (reference sequence). The CDR3 has 15 residues. In DNA, the CDR3 is TGTGCCAGCAGCTTGTATCCGACAGGGGAAGAGACCCAGTACTTC. Encoded protein: CASSLYPTGEETQYF. The full variable domain, in which reference TRBV5-4 and TRBJ2-5 provide the parts outside the CDR3, is ETGVTQSPTHLIKTRGQQVTLRCSSQSGHNTVSWYQQALGQGPQFIFQYYREEENGRGNFPPRFSGLQFPNYSSELNVNALELDDSALYLCASSLYPTGEETQYFGPGTRLLVL.

V and J are TRBV7-9 and TRBJ1-4, with no clear D. Germline assignment: CDR1 SEHNR and CDR2 FQNEAQ (reference sequence). This CDR3 contains 13 residues. Trimming left V 2 bases short and J 8 bases short, with 9 bases between. CDR3 amino acids: CASSLSMSEKLFF. The CDR3 bases are TGTGCCAGCAGCTTATCTATGAGCGAAAAACTGTTTTTT.

This clone was observed a handful of times. The rearrangement links TRBV6-5 to TRBJ1-2; no definite D call. Per germline, CDR1 MNHEY and CDR2 SVGAGI. The CDR3 covers 13 residues. The V and J ends lost 6 bases and 4 bases respectively, with 12 bases between them. Here the CDR3 DNA reads TGTGCCAGCAGGGCGTCGGCCCCCTATGGCTACACCTTC. Translation: CASRASAPYGYTF.

The chain recombines TRBV5-1 with TRBJ2-2, with 10 bases matching TRBD1. From germline, CDR1 is SGHRS and CDR2 YFSETQ. The CDR3 is made up of 16 amino acids. The junction had 7 bases not matched to a gene; V was cut back by 7 bases and J by 1 base. CDR3 protein: CASRTGTGENTGELFF. The DNA of the CDR3 is TGCGCCAGCCGCACCGGGACAGGGGAGAACACCGGGGAGCTGTTTTTT.

J is TRBJ2-2 and V is TRBV2; D unclear. The germline V gene has CDR1 SNHLY and CDR2 FYNNEI. Deletions cut 7 bases from V and 4 bases from J, with 16 bases between. This CDR3 contains 15 residues. In nucleotides, the CDR3 is TGTGCCAGCAACCCCTCGCCCGCTGGCACCGGGGAGCTGTTTTTT. It translates to CASNPSPAGTGELFF.

Only a few counts were recorded for this clone. The chain links TRBV5-6 to TRBJ2-7; D call uncertain. Germline V gene sequence: CDR1 SGHDT, CDR2 YYEEEE. Trimming pared 0 bases from V and 6 bases from J, leaving 10 bases between. This CDR3 has 13 amino acids. For the CDR3, the DNA is TGTGCCAGCAGCTTGGACGTTCCATTCGAGCAGTACTTC. Translated, it gives CASSLDVPFEQYF.

This chain uses TRBV5-1 with TRBJ2-5, with D possibly being TRBD1 (5 bases). This CDR3 has 16 residues. Germline values: CDR1 SGHRS, CDR2 YFSETQ. Deletions cut 0 bases from V and 7 bases from J, with 19 bases between. The CDR3 DNA follows: TGCGCCAGCAGCTTGGATGTGTCAGGGCGCGCAGGGACCCAGTACTTC. Its translation is CASSLDVSGRAGTQYF.

This clone was seen repeatedly, ten times or more. The rearrangement links TRBV7-9 to TRBJ2-1; TRBD1 might be the D (5 bases). This CDR3 is built from 19 residues. Germline CDR1 reads SEHNR; CDR2 reads FQNEAQ (reference sequence). V lost 5 bases to trimming and J lost 4 bases, with 27 bases between them. CDR3 protein: CASSLELGARTREYNEQFF. CDR3 bases: TGTGCCAGCAGCCTGGAGCTAGGGGCTCGTACGCGCGAGTACAATGAGCAGTTCTTC.

The chain joins TRBV18 to TRBJ2-3; 10 nucleotides agree with TRBD2. The CDR3 loop spans 17 amino acids. V lost 4 bases and J lost 6; bases outside the gene matches: 13. The germline V gene encodes CDR1 KGHSH and CDR2 LQKENI. CDR3 sequence reads: CASSRWTSGSTLDTQYF. The CDR3 bases are TGTGCCAGCTCACGTTGGACTAGCGGCTCGACATTGGATACGCAGTATTTT.

The rearrangement links TRBV7-9 to TRBJ2-1; 10 nucleotides line up with TRBD2. Per the germline V gene, CDR1 is SEHNR and CDR2 is FQNEAQ (reference sequence). The CDR3 length is 15 residues. The ends lost 7 bases at V and 7 bases at J; junction bases unmatched: 10. The CDR3 nucleotides read TGTGCCAGCACTTCGGCCAGCGGGGGGGCGAATGAGCAGTTCTTC. This encodes CASTSASGGANEQFF.

This chain joins TRBV21-1 and TRBJ2-4; the DNA was not compared with TRBD1, the D call given in the table. TRBV21-1 is annotated as a pseudogene. CDR3 size: 15 residues. The CDR3 coding sequence is TGTGCCAGCAGCAAAGCGGCGGACAGGCAAAACATTCAGTACTTC. It yields the protein CASSKAADRQNIQYF.

The table lists this clone with a few counts. CDR3 sequence: CASSEALGQGGYGYTF. The CDR3 DNA reads TGTGCCAGCAGTGAAGCGCTCGGACAGGGGGGATATGGCTACACCTTC. V is TRBV2 and J is TRBJ1-2, with 10 positions matching TRBD1. V was pared by 0 bases and J by 5 bases, with 6 bases of the junction left unmatched. Looked up from germline, CDR1 is SNHLY and CDR2 is FYNNEI. The CDR3 contains 16 residues.

The chain combines TRBV29-1 with TRBJ2-5; no clear D gene. Trimming removed 5 bases at V and 10 bases at J, with 17 bases between. This CDR3 has 12 residues. Germline V lookup: CDR1 SQVTM, CDR2 ANQGSEA. CDR3 DNA sequence: TGCAGCGTTACCTATGGGTCCCCGGACCAGTACTTC. This codes for CSVTYGSPDQYF.

This sequence joins TRBV5-1 and TRBJ1-4; tentatively, D is TRBD1 (6 bases). Germline CDR1 and CDR2: SGHRS and YFSETQ. The germline V and J ends were trimmed by 1 base and 4 bases, with 17 bases remaining between them. The length of the CDR3 is 17 residues. CDR3 nucleotides: TGCGCCAGCAGCTTGAGAGGAGGAGGCAGGGGTAATGAAAAACTGTTTTTT. Translation gives CASSLRGGGRGNEKLFF.

Turning to this clone: At one of its ends the junction is not consistent with the germline gene, which may arise from a read error. The chain has TRBV9 and TRBJ2-7; 8 nucleotides match TRBD2. Germline CDR1 is SGDLS and CDR2 is YYNGEE. The CDR3 totals 15 residues. In DNA form, the CDR3 reads TGTGCCAGCAGCGTAGGGGTAGCGGGATCCTCCGAGCAGTACTTC. Its protein product is CASSVGVAGSSEQYF.